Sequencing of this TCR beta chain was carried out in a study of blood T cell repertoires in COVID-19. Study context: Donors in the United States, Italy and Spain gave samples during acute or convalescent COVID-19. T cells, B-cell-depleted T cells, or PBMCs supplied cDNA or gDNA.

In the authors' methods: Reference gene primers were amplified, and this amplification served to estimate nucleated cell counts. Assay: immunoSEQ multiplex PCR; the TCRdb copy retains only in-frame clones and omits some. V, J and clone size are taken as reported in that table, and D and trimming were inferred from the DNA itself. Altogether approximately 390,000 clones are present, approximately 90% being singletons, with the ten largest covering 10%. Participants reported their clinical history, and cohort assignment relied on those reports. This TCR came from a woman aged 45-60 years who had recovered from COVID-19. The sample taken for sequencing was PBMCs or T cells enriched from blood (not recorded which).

This chain's CDR3 is CASRFTGTLTYEQYF. CDR3 in DNA: TGTGCCAGCAGATTTACCGGGACATTGACCTACGAGCAGTACTTC. The rearrangement joins TRBV7-9 to TRBJ2-7; TRBD1 might be the D (6 bases). Trimming cost V 6 bases and J 2 bases, with 17 bases left between them. The CDR3 has 15 residues. Germline-derived CDR1 and CDR2 are SEHNR and FQNEAQ (reference sequence). The full variable domain, with the rest looked up from reference TRBV7-9 and TRBJ2-7, is DTGVSQNPRHKITKRGQNVTFRCDPISEHNRLYWYRQTLGQGPEFLTYFQNEAQLEKSRLLSDRFSAERPKGSFSTLEIQRTEQGDSAMYLCASRFTGTLTYEQYFGPGTRLTVT.